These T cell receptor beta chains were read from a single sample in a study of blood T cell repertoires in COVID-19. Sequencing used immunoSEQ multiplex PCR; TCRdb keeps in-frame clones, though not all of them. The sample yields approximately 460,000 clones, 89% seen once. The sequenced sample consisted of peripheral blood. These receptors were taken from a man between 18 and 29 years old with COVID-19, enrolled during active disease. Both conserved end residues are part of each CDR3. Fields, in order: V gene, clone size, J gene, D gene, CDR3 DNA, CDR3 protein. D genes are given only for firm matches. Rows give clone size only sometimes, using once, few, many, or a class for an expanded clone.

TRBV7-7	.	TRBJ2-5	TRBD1	TGTGCTAGCAGCCATCAGGGGGCTCAGGAGACCCAGTACTTC	CASSHQGAQETQYF
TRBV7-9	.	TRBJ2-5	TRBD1	TGTGCCAGCAGCTTAGTAGGGGGGGACAGGGACGTGGAGACCCAGTACTTC	CASSLVGGDRDVETQYF
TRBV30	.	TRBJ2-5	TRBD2	TGTGCCTGGAGTGTCGCGGGAGGGTGGGGTGAGACCCAGTACTTC	CAWSVAGGWGETQYF
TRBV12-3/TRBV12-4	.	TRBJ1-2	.	TGTGCCAGCAGTTTCCGGGGGTTGCTTGGCTACACCTTC	CASSFRGLLGYTF
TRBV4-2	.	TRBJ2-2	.	TGTGCCAGCAGCCAAGTTGGAAGCAGGGTCGCTCCCGGGGAGCTGTTTTTT	CASSQVGSRVAPGELFF
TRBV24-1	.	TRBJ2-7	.	TGTGCCACCAGTGACGACAGGCAGGGGTACGAGCAGTACTTC	CATSDDRQGYEQYF
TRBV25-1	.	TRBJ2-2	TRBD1	TGTGCCAGCAGTGCATACGACAGGGGCAACACCGGGGAGCTGTTTTTT	CASSAYDRGNTGELFF
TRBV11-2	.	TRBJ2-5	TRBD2	TGTGCCAGCAGCTTGAGTGGCGGGAGCGGAGGCCAAGAGACCCAGTACTTC	CASSLSGGSGGQETQYF
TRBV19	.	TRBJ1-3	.	TGTGCCAGTAGTCCGTTTGGGGGGACTCCCAGCTCTGGAAACACCATATATTTT	CASSPFGGTPSSGNTIYF
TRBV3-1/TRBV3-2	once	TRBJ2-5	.	TGTGCCAGCAGCCAAGATCACAGGGTTGAGACCCAGTACTTC	CASSQDHRVETQYF
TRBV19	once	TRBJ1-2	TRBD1	TGTGCCAGTAGTATTACGCAGGGGGCGGCTGGCTACACCTTC	CASSITQGAAGYTF
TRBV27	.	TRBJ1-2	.	TGTGCCAGCAGTTTCATGAGCCAGGGTGGCTACACCTTC	CASSFMSQGGYTF
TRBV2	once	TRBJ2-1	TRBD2	TGTGCCAGCAGGCTTAGTGGCGGGGGGGGGATTAATGAGCAGTTCTTC	CASRLSGGGGINEQFF
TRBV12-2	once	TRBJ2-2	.	TGTGCAAGTCGCTTATACGCGGGACTAGCGGTTAACACCGGGGAGCTGTTTTTT	CASRLYAGLAVNTGELFF
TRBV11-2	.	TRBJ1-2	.	TGTGCCAGCAGCTTATTGGGCCGCAGAGCAGGCTACACCTTC	CASSLLGRRAGYTF
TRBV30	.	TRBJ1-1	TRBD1	TGTGCCTGGACCATTACAGGGGCGAGGACTGAAGCTTTCTTT	CAWTITGARTEAFF
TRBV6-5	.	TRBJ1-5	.	TGTGCCAGCAGGGCTCAGGGGTATAGCAATCAGCCCCAGCATTTT	CASRAQGYSNQPQHF
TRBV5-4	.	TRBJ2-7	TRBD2	TGTGCCAGCAGCACCGGGACTAGCGGACCCTACGAGCAGTACTTC	CASSTGTSGPYEQYF
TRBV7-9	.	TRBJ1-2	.	TGTGCCAGCAGTGCTATCCGTACGGGTCACTATGGCTACACCTTC	CASSAIRTGHYGYTF
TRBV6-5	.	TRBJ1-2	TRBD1	TGTGCCAGCATGCCGACAGGGGAGGAGAATGGCTACACCTTC	CASMPTGEENGYTF
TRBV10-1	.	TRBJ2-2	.	TGCGCCAGCAGTGAGAGGTCGTTGTTGCGGGCTAACACCGGGGAGCTGTTTTTT	CASSERSLLRANTGELFF
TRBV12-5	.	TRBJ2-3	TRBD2	TGTGCTAGTGGTTCCCCGGGGGGTCCAGATACGCAGTATTTT	CASGSPGGPDTQYF
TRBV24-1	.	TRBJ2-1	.	TGTGCCACCCAACTAGGGGACAAACAGTTCTTC	CATQLGDKQFF
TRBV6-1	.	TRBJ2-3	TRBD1	TGTGCCAGCAGTGACCGGGACAGCTCTTTCCATACGCAGTATTTT	CASSDRDSSFHTQYF
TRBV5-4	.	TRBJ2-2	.	TGTGCCAGCAGCCTTGATATGCAGGGGACCGGGGAGCTGTTTTTT	CASSLDMQGTGELFF
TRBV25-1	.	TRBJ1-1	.	TGTGCCAGCAGTGAGTCTAGGGGGTTGAACACTGAAGCTTTCTTT	CASSESRGLNTEAFF
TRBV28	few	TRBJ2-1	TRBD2	TGTGCCAGCAGTTCCTCCCCGGGACTAGGGACCTTAGAGAATGAGCAGTTCTTC	CASSSSPGLGTLENEQFF
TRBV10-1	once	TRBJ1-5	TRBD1	TGCGCCAGCAGTGGAGGACAGGAGAATCAGCCCCAGCATTTT	CASSGGQENQPQHF
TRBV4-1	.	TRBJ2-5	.	TGCGCCAGCAGCCCCACAGGGTTACAAGAGACCCAGTACTTC	CASSPTGLQETQYF
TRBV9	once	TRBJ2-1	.	TGTGCCAGCAGACCACCAATAGCGTCTTTAGAATACAATGAGCAGTTCTTC	CASRPPIASLEYNEQFF
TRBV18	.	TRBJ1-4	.	TGTGCCAGCTCACCTACTGCAACTAATGAAAAACTGTTTTTT	CASSPTATNEKLFF
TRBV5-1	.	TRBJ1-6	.	TGCGCCAGCAGCTCATTAGGGGGATTTAAAAATTCACCCCTCCACTTT	CASSSLGGFKNSPLHF
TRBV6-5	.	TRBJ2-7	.	TGTGCCAGCAGGGACCAGGGGTTTGTTGTCTACGAGCAGTACTTC	CASRDQGFVVYEQYF
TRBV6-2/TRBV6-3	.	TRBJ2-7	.	TGTGCCAGCAGTTATACTAGCCCCTACGAGCAGTACTTC	CASSYTSPYEQYF
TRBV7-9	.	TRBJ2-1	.	TGTGCCAGCAGCTTAATCGGAGGGGACTCGGTTGAGCAGTTCTTC	CASSLIGGDSVEQFF
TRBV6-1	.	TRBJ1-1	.	TGTGCCAGCAGTGAGATCCGGTCGAACACTGAAGCTTTCTTT	CASSEIRSNTEAFF
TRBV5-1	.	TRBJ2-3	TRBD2	TGCGCCAGCAGACTATATGGACTAGCGGGAGGAACAGATACGCAGTATTTT	CASRLYGLAGGTDTQYF
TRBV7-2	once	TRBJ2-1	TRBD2	TGTGCCAGCAGCTATATCGGACTAGCCCAGCCTGAGCAGTTCTTC	CASSYIGLAQPEQFF
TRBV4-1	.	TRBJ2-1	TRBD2	TGCGCCAGCAGCCAAGTCGCCGGGAGGACCAATGAGCAGTTCTTC	CASSQVAGRTNEQFF
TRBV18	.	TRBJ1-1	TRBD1	TGTGCCAGCTCACCCAGGGGGGATGAAGCTTTCTTT	CASSPRGDEAFF
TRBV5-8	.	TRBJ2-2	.	TGTGCCAGCAGCCCCCCCGGCGGGGAGCTGTTTTTT	CASSPPGGELFF
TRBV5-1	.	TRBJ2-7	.	TGCGCCAGCGGTGCCCTCGCAGGACAAGAGCAGTACTTC	CASGALAGQEQYF
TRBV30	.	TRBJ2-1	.	TGTGCCTGGAGCCCGCTAGGAGCCGAAGATGGGAATGAGCAGTTCTTC	CAWSPLGAEDGNEQFF
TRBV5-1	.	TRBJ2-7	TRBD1	TGCGCCAGCAGCCAGGGACAGTCCACCTACGAGCAGTACTTC	CASSQGQSTYEQYF
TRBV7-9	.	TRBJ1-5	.	TGTGCCAGCAGCATGGGGGCTATAAGCAATCAGCCCCAGCATTTT	CASSMGAISNQPQHF
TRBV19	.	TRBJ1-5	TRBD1	TGTGCCAGTAGTAGGACAGACAGGGGGCTTACTTCGGCCCAGCATTTT	CASSRTDRGLTSAQHF
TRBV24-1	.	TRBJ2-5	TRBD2	TGTGCCACCAGTGGCGTAGCGGGAGAAGGGGAGACCCAGTACTTC	CATSGVAGEGETQYF
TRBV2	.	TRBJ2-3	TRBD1	TGTGCCAGCAGTAAAGACAGGGGTGCCGCAGATACGCAGTATTTT	CASSKDRGAADTQYF
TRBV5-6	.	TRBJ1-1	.	TGTGCCAGCAGCTCCCGACAGGCGGGGAACACTGAAGCTTTCTTT	CASSSRQAGNTEAFF
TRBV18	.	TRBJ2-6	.	TGTGCCAGCTCACCATACAGCCGCTCTGGGGCCAACGTCCTGACTTTC	CASSPYSRSGANVLTF
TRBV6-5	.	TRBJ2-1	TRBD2	TGTGCCAGCAGTTTAGCGGGGGGACGCAATGAGCAGTTCTTC	CASSLAGGRNEQFF
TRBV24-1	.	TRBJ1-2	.	TGTGCCACCTCCCCCGGGTCCTATGGCTACACCTTC	CATSPGSYGYTF
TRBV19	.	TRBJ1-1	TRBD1	TGTGCCAGTAGTATGGACAGGGTCCCAGGGTCTGAAGCTTTCTTT	CASSMDRVPGSEAFF
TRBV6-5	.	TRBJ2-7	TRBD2	TGTGCCAGCAGTTGGGGGGGGAGGTACGAGCAGTACTTC	CASSWGGRYEQYF